What follows describes a single T cell receptor beta chain. 13 Jbeta primers and 60 Vbeta primers were used for the PCR. TCRdb keeps only in-frame clones here, not all; method: immunoSEQ multiplex PCR. This table has over 100,000 clones, about four fifths appearing once. These data belong to a study of cytomegalovirus exposure and HLA in healthy donors. This CDR3 is 17 amino acids long. Germline CDR1 is LNHDA and CDR2 is SQIVND (reference sequence). The junction had 15 bases not matched to a gene; V was cut back by 6 bases and J by 2 bases. The source is a man between 25 and 39 years old in good health and CMV-seropositive. The specimen was PBMCs. The gene calls are TRBV19 and TRBJ2-7; 8 bases are a match to TRBD2. CDR3 sequence: CASSRSPSYGGAYEQYF. CDR3 DNA sequence: TGTGCCAGTAGCCGGAGCCCAAGCTACGGGGGGGCCTACGAGCAGTACTTC.